Following are 20 T cell receptor beta chains from one sample sequenced in a study of T cells in Graves' hyperthyroidism and ophthalmopathy. Amplification targeted TCR beta CDR3 regions from RNA transcripts. During a first-round RT-PCR of the TCR CDR3, the HTBI primer set was used. TCRdb passed the multiplex PCR reads through MiXCR, listing each CDR3 protein once. The sample gives about 560,000 distinct CDR3 sequences, about 14% of which show up once; approximately 15% is in the top ten. Sequencing was performed on blood. The receptors here all came from a woman in her thirties or forties with Graves' hyperthyroidism.

This clonotype occurred many times. This chain links TRBV6-1 with TRBJ2-1; TRBD2 matches at 12 bases. J lost 4 bases, V lost 6 bases, and 4 bases had no gene match. Germline lookup yields CDR1 MNHNS and CDR2 SASEGT. This CDR3 is built from 15 residues. In DNA, the CDR3 is TGTGCCAGCAGGGCTAGCGGGAGGGGGTACAATGAGCAGTTCTTC. This sequence encodes CASRASGRGYNEQFF.

This clonotype was detected many times. The chain joins TRBV7-9 to TRBJ2-7, with a tentative D call TRBD1 (5 bases). Germline V lookup: CDR1 SEHNR, CDR2 FQNEAQ (reference sequence). CDR3 length: 14 amino acids. V was pared by 2 bases and J by 6 bases, with 14 bases between. The CDR3 is CASSLSMDISEQYF. In nucleotides, the CDR3 is TGTGCCAGCAGCTTATCCATGGACATCAGCGAGCAGTACTTC.

There are a few counts of this clonotype. This chain links TRBV4-1 with TRBJ2-2; 7 bases map to TRBD1. Germline V gene data show CDR1 as MGHRA and CDR2 as YSYEKL. With 3 bases clipped from V and 0 bases from J, the junction kept 7 bases outside the gene matches. The CDR3 spans 17 residues. In DNA form, the CDR3 reads TGCGCCAGCAGCCATAAATCCGGGACAGCGAACACCGGGGAGCTGTTTTTT. The encoded protein is CASSHKSGTANTGELFF.

This clonotype was counted many times. This CDR3 reads CASSREGTGVGSPLHF. DNA of the CDR3: TGTGCCAGCAGCCGCGAGGGGACAGGGGTCGGTTCACCCCTCCACTTT. The rearrangement links TRBV11-2 to TRBJ1-6; TRBD1 aligns across 10 bases. J was trimmed by 9 bases and V by 5 bases; bases with no gene match: 10. CDR3 length: 16 residues. Germline assignment: CDR1 SGHAT and CDR2 FQNNGV. Based on the CDR3 plus reference TRBV11-2 and TRBJ1-6, the full variable domain is EAGVAQSPRYKIIEKRQSVAFWCNPISGHATLYWYQQILGQGPKLLIQFQNNGVVDDSQLPKDRFSAERLKGVDSTLKIQPAKLEDSAVYLCASSREGTGVGSPLHFGNGTRLTVT.

This clonotype showed up many times. The rearrangement uses TRBV10-3 and TRBJ1-1; no clear D. The V gene's germline CDR1 is ENHRY and CDR2 SYGVKD. The CDR3 sequence is 14 residues long. V was shortened by 2 bases and J by 8 bases, with 15 bases between the two germline ends. CDR3: CAISELDGLLEAFF. The CDR3 DNA reads TGTGCCATCAGTGAGCTGGACGGATTACTAGAAGCTTTCTTT.

The rearrangement uses TRBV6-2 or TRBV6-3 and TRBJ2-7, with TRBD1 identical over 9 bases. Per the germline V gene, CDR1 is MNHEY and CDR2 is SVGEGT. V lost 6 bases, J lost 2 bases, and 11 bases stayed unmatched. This CDR3 comprises 16 residues. The CDR3 nucleotides read TGTGCCAGCAGCCGAAACCGGGACAGGGTGCCCTACGAGCAGTACTTC. Encoded protein: CASSRNRDRVPYEQYF.

This clonotype was recorded many times. CDR3 DNA sequence: TGCAGTGCTAGAGAGACAGGGGCAAAGGAGCAGTACTTC. The encoded protein is CSARETGAKEQYF. The rearrangement joins TRBV20-1 to TRBJ2-7; 8 bases fit TRBD1. CDR1 and CDR2 from the germline V gene are DFQATT and SNEGSKA (reference sequence). The ends lost 0 bases at V and 7 bases at J; junction bases unmatched: 5. The CDR3 has 13 amino acids.

This clonotype appeared many times. V usage is TRBV6-1 and J usage is TRBJ1-5, with no clear D. Trimming stripped 0 bases from V and 3 bases from J, with 9 bases between. Germline V gives CDR1 MNHNS, CDR2 SASEGT. The CDR3 length is 15 residues. In DNA form, the CDR3 reads TGTGCCAGCAGTGAAGCGAGCTACTCCAATCAGCCCCAGCATTTT. Amino acids: CASSEASYSNQPQHF.

V gene TRBV20-1 combines with J gene TRBJ2-1; the D gene could be TRBD1 or TRBD2 (5 bases each). Germline V gene data show CDR1 as DFQATT and CDR2 as SNEGSKA (reference sequence). Trimming removed 5 bases from V and 2 bases from J, with 10 bases in between. The CDR3 is 13 residues long. The DNA for the CDR3 is TGCAGTGCTGCCGGGACGGCCTACAATGAGCAGTTCTTC. It yields the protein CSAAGTAYNEQFF.

This sequence joins TRBV11-2 and TRBJ1-4; TRBD1 matches at 7 bases. V dropped 3 bases and J dropped 2; count of bases not matched to a gene: 0. Looked up from germline, CDR1 is SGHAT and CDR2 is FQNNGV. This CDR3 region has 14 residues. The DNA of the CDR3 is TGTGCCAGCAGCTTCAGGGGGACTAATGAAAAACTGTTTTTT. Encoded protein: CASSFRGTNEKLFF.

This clonotype came up many times. This chain connects TRBV7-9 to TRBJ1-2, with a tentative D call TRBD1 (5 bases). The CDR3 has 13 amino acids. Germline V gene sequence: CDR1 SEHNR, CDR2 FQNEAQ (reference sequence). The V end was cut by 5 bases, the J end by 6 bases, with 13 bases between. CDR3 in amino acids: CASSLTGVHGYTF. The DNA for the CDR3 is TGTGCCAGCAGCCTTACGGGGGTGCATGGCTACACCTTC.

This clonotype was found many times. This rearrangement joins TRBV7-8 to TRBJ2-5, with D perhaps matching TRBD1 (6 bases). The V and J ends lost 7 bases and 3 bases respectively, with 18 bases between them. The CDR3 runs 15 residues. Germline V lookup: CDR1 SGHVS, CDR2 FQNEAQ. CDR3 DNA: TGTGCCAGCAATTTTCGCCAGGGGCGAGAAGAGACCCAGTACTTC. As protein: CASNFRQGREETQYF.

This clonotype showed up just a few times. The V gene is TRBV5-1, the J gene TRBJ2-7; a possible D gene is TRBD2 (5 bases). The V and J ends lost 4 bases and 0 bases respectively, with 14 bases between them. The CDR3 has 15 residues. Germline V CDR1 and CDR2: SGHRS, YFSETQ. The CDR3 sequence is CASSPDFRSSYEQYF. The CDR3 nucleotides are TGCGCCAGCAGCCCGGACTTTAGGAGCTCCTACGAGCAGTACTTC.

This clonotype was seen many times. The J gene is TRBJ2-2, the V gene TRBV12-3 or TRBV12-4, with 7 positions matching TRBD2. The CDR3 has 15 residues. With 8 bases clipped from V and 0 bases from J, the junction kept 6 bases outside the gene matches. The CDR3 is CASAGGVANTGELFF. DNA for the CDR3: TGTGCCAGCGCTGGGGGGGTAGCGAACACCGGGGAGCTGTTTTTT.

This clonotype was seen many times. The chain links TRBV6-2 or TRBV6-3 to TRBJ2-1, with 7 bases that match TRBD2. The CDR3 length is 14 residues. Germline CDR1 reads MNHEY; CDR2 reads SVGEGT. V was pared by 0 bases and J by 10 bases, with 6 bases of the junction left unmatched. The CDR3 loop is CASSYSDLAAEQFF. DNA of the CDR3: TGTGCCAGCAGTTACTCCGATCTAGCGGCAGAGCAGTTCTTC.

This clonotype showed up just a few times. J is TRBJ2-6 and V is TRBV6-1; TRBD2 aligns across 11 bases. Germline V CDR1 and CDR2: MNHNS, SASEGT. The J segment lost 3 bases and the V segment lost 5 bases, leaving 6 bases of the junction unmatched. This CDR3 is 17 amino acids long. The CDR3 nucleotides are TGTGCCAGCAGTAGTAGCGGGAGGGCCTATGGGGCCAACGTCCTGACTTTC. It is translated as CASSSSGRAYGANVLTF.

This clonotype was counted many times. The chain carries TRBV11-3 and TRBJ2-1, with D maybe TRBD1 (6 bases). With 0 bases removed from V and 5 bases from J, the gap between germline ends came to 11 bases. Germline lookup yields CDR1 SGHNT and CDR2 YENEEA. CDR3 size: 15 residues. Here the CDR3 reads CASSLEQGSDNEQFF. The CDR3 nucleotides read TGTGCCAGCAGCTTAGAGCAGGGGAGCGACAATGAGCAGTTCTTC.

The table lists this clonotype with many counts. The rearrangement joins TRBV28 to TRBJ2-7; D is possibly TRBD1 (6 bases). The CDR3 runs 14 residues. Germline V gene sequence: CDR1 MDHEN, CDR2 SYDVKM. V shed 3 bases and J shed 3 bases, with 12 bases lying between them. The CDR3 loop is CASSFEQGDYEQYF. The CDR3, as DNA: TGTGCCAGCAGTTTTGAACAGGGAGACTACGAGCAGTACTTC.

This clonotype was picked up many times. This chain uses TRBV20-1 with TRBJ2-1; the D is unclear. V was trimmed by 6 bases and J by 8 bases, leaving 11 bases between them. Germline-derived CDR1 and CDR2 are DFQATT and SNEGSKA (reference sequence). The CDR3 runs 11 residues. In nucleotides, the CDR3 is TGCAGTGCAGCACAGAGCGATGAGCAGTTCTTC. The encoded protein is CSAAQSDEQFF.

This clonotype occurred many times. V and J are TRBV27 and TRBJ2-3, with 8 bases fitting TRBD1. Germline lookup yields CDR1 MNHEY and CDR2 SMNVEV (reference sequence). Trimming took 1 base from V and 4 from J; bases not matched to a gene: 10. The length of the CDR3 is 17 residues. The CDR3 here is CASSLFSGTGPSDTQYF. The CDR3, as DNA: TGTGCCAGCAGTTTATTCTCCGGGACAGGCCCCTCAGATACGCAGTATTTT.